A single sample is the source of the 10 T cell receptor beta chains below, sequenced in a study of identical twins. In TCRdb, the 5' RACE reads were re-called with MiXCR into one record per CDR3 protein. The sample shows a few hundred thousand distinct CDR3 sequences, approximately 10% of them seen only once. Sequenced sample: naive T cells sorted from blood. The receptor source for this set is a woman aged 50 to 60 in good health.

This clonotype was counted only a few times. This sequence joins TRBV7-9 and TRBJ1-6, with D possibly TRBD1 on 5 matching bases. The germline gives CDR1 SEHNR, CDR2 FQNEAQ (reference sequence). This CDR3 has 10 residues. Trimming removed 9 bases from V and 10 bases from J, with 7 bases in between. The CDR3 region has the DNA TGTGCCAGGGAGGGGTCACCCCTCCACTTT. This translates into CAREGSPLHF.

The rearrangement uses TRBV11-2 and TRBJ2-3; perhaps TRBD2 as D (6 bases). The CDR3 is 16 amino acids. Trimming left V 5 bases short and J 0 bases short, with 15 bases between. Germline CDR1 and CDR2: SGHAT and FQNNGV. The CDR3, as DNA: TGTGCCAGCAGCCCAGGGACTGCCCTTAGCACAGATACGCAGTATTTT. Translated: CASSPGTALSTDTQYF.

A remark on this clonotype: Being one base from a much bigger clone, this may be a read error. V is TRBV15 and J is TRBJ2-1; D remains unclear. From germline, CDR1 is LNHNV and CDR2 YYDKDF (reference sequence). The CDR3 loop spans 13 amino acids. This CDR3 reads CATSRERPNEQSF. In DNA form, the CDR3 reads TGTGCCACCAGCAGAGAACGCCCCAATGAGCAGTCCTTC.

The chain combines TRBV20-1 with TRBJ2-1; TRBD2 aligns across 15 bases. Germline assignment: CDR1 DFQATT and CDR2 SNEGSKA (reference sequence). Trimming took 1 base from V and 10 from J; bases not matched to a gene: 14. CDR3 length equals 18 residues. CDR3 amino acids: CSARATGTSGRSPREQFF. The CDR3 nucleotides read TGCAGTGCTAGAGCGACAGGGACTAGCGGGAGGTCCCCCCGAGAGCAGTTCTTC.

This clonotype has at least ten counts. DNA for the CDR3: TGCGCCAGCAGCCCGTGGGGGACCTCGGACGGGGAGCTGTTTTTT. As protein: CASSPWGTSDGELFF. The chain employs TRBV4-1 and TRBJ2-2; either TRBD1 or TRBD2 may supply D (5 bases each). V was shortened by 4 bases and J by 7 bases, with 16 bases between the two germline ends. The CDR3 has 15 residues. Germline CDR1 is MGHRA and CDR2 is YSYEKL.

V is TRBV20-1 and J is TRBJ2-3, with TRBD2 identical over 8 bases. CDR1 DFQATT and CDR2 SNEGSKA come from the germline V gene (reference sequence). The CDR3 sequence is 14 residues long. Trimming at V came to 5 bases and at J to 9 bases, leaving 13 bases not matched to a gene. The CDR3 DNA is TGCAGTGCTGAACCTACCGGGACTAGTGGCACGCAGTATTTT. It specifies CSAEPTGTSGTQYF.

The chain joins TRBV14 to TRBJ1-5, with D perhaps matching TRBD1 (6 bases). Germline V gene lookup returns CDR1 SGHDN and CDR2 FVKESK. V was pared by 5 bases and J by 9 bases, with 14 bases between. CDR3 size: 13 residues. Here the CDR3 reads CASSSGVGVPQHF. The DNA for the CDR3 is TGTGCCAGCAGCTCAGGGGTAGGAGTGCCCCAGCATTTT. The whole variable domain, filled in from reference TRBV14 and TRBJ1-5, reads EAGVTQFPSHSVIEKGQTVTLRCDPISGHDNLYWYRRVMGKEIKFLLHFVKESKQDESGMPNNRFLAERTGGTYSTLKVQPAELEDSGVYFCASSSGVGVPQHFGDGTRLSIL.

This clonotype was observed many times. This rearrangement joins TRBV12-3 or TRBV12-4 to TRBJ2-3, with 9 bases identical to TRBD2. This CDR3 contains 14 residues. Trimming at V came to 6 bases and at J to 6 bases, leaving 7 bases not matched to a gene. The CDR3 reads CASRLIAGVDTQYF. The CDR3 DNA follows: TGTGCCAGCAGGCTAATAGCGGGAGTGGATACGCAGTATTTT.

This clonotype has at least ten counts. CDR3 sequence reads: CASSPRGGFGEKLFF. In DNA form, the CDR3 reads TGCGCCAGCAGCCCGAGGGGAGGGTTCGGAGAAAAACTGTTTTTT. J is TRBJ1-4 and V is TRBV5-1, with D maybe TRBD1 (5 bases). The V gene's germline CDR1 is SGHRS and CDR2 YFSETQ. V gave up 4 bases and J gave up 8 bases, with 18 bases separating them. The CDR3 consists of 15 residues.

The chain links TRBV7-9 to TRBJ2-3, with 13 bases aligning to TRBD2. Looked up from germline, CDR1 is SEHNR and CDR2 is FQNEAQ (reference sequence). V lost 2 bases, J lost 2 bases, and 7 bases stayed unmatched. This CDR3 has 18 amino acids. The CDR3 protein is CASSLPGTSGDPTDTQYF. The DNA of the CDR3 is TGTGCCAGCAGCTTACCTGGGACTAGCGGGGACCCCACAGATACGCAGTATTTT.